Sequencing of this T cell receptor beta chain was carried out in a study of T cell responses to AZD1222 COVID-19 vaccine. About this clone: Antigen: not known.

Only in-frame clones appear in the TCRdb table, and some are missing; sequencing was by immunoSEQ multiplex PCR. The repertoire consists of 95,000 to 100,000 clones, with about nine tenths occurring once and the leading ten covering 1% to 1.5%. Study-level findings and limits: White British donors predominated, females outnumbered males, and clonal diversity was possibly underestimated.

The sequences come from peripheral blood, collected on day 0 of AZD1222 vaccination. This receptor was obtained from an adult in good health.

The CDR3 spells CASSPDRVTTNEKLFF. Here the CDR3 DNA reads TGTGCCAGCAGCCCGGACAGGGTTACAACTAATGAAAAACTGTTTTTT. This sequence joins TRBV2 and TRBJ1-4; 8 positions match TRBD1. This CDR3 has 16 residues. The germline V gene has CDR1 SNHLY and CDR2 FYNNEI. V shed 6 bases, J shed 0 bases, and the junction held 6 bases outside the gene matches.